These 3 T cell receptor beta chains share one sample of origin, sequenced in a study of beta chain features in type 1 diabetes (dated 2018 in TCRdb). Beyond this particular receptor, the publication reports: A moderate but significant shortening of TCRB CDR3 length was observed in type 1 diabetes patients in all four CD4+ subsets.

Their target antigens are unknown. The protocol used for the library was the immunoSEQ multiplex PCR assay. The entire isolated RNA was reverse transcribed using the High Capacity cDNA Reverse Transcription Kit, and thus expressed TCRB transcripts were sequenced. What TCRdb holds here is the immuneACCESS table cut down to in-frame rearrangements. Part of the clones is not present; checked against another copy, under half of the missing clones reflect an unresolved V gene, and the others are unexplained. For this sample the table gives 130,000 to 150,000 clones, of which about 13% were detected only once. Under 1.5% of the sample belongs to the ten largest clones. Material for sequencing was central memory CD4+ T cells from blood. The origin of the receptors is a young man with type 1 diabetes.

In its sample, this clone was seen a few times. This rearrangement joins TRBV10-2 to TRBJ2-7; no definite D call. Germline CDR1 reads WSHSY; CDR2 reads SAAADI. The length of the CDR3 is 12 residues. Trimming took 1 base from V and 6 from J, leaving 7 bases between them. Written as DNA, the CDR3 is TGCGCCAGCAGTGAGTGGGTTGGCGAGCAGTACTTC. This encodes CASSEWVGEQYF.

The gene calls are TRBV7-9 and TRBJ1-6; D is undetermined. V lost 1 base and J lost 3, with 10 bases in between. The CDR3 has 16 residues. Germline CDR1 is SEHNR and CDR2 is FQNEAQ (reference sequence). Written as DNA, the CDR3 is TGTGCCAGCAGCTTAGGAATCACAGACTATAATTCACCCCTCCACTTT. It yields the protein CASSLGITDYNSPLHF.

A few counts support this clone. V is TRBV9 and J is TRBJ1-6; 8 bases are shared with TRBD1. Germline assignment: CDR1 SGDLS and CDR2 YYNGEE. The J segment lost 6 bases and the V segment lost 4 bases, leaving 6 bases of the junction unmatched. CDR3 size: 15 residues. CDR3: CASSPQGAGNSPLHF. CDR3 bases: TGTGCCAGCAGCCCTCAGGGGGCAGGTAATTCACCCCTCCACTTT.